This entry lists 10 T cell receptor beta chains sequenced from one sample in a study of T cell repertoires in cytomegalovirus infection. MiXCR, run by TCRdb on the reads, gives a single entry per CDR3 protein. Of around 210,000 distinct CDR3 sequences in the sample, 6.5% are singletons; the top ten hold 5.5% to 6.5%. The sequencing input was PBMCs. These receptor sequences come from a human donor in good health (CMV status not recorded). Some clones in this sample may be carry-over from other donors' samples.

This clonotype was seen many times. The chain combines TRBV5-4 with TRBJ2-3, with D possibly matching TRBD2 (6 bases). Trimming cost V 6 bases and J 5 bases, with 7 bases left between them. Germline lookup yields CDR1 SGHNT and CDR2 YYREEE (reference sequence). The CDR3 spans 11 residues. The CDR3, as DNA: TGTGCCAGCATGGGGGGAGATACGCAGTATTTT. Its protein product is CASMGGDTQYF.

The CDR3 loop is CASSSAGRWDEQFF. The CDR3 DNA reads TGTGCCAGCAGCTCAGCCGGTAGGTGGGATGAGCAGTTCTTC. This chain uses TRBV7-2 with TRBJ2-1, with D hard to call. Germline V gene sequence: CDR1 SGHTA, CDR2 FQGNSA. Trimming removed 4 bases from V and 8 bases from J, with 15 bases in between. CDR3 length: 14 amino acids.

At least ten counts were recorded for this clonotype. The chain carries TRBV20-1 and TRBJ2-2, with TRBD2 matching over 8 bases. V shed 3 bases and J 4 bases; nucleotides not matched to a gene: 4. The CDR3 runs 14 residues. The germline CDR1 and CDR2 sequences are DFQATT and SNEGSKA (reference sequence). The CDR3, as DNA: TGCAGTGCTAGTTACAGCGGGGGCACCGGGGAGCTGTTTTTT. As protein: CSASYSGGTGELFF.

This clonotype was counted many times. The rearrangement joins TRBV19 to TRBJ1-1; D is possibly TRBD1 (5 bases). Between the trimmed V and J ends, which lost 1 base and 1 base, there was a span of 10 bases. Germline CDR1 is LNHDA and CDR2 is SQIVND (reference sequence). The CDR3 is 15 residues long. The chain's CDR3 is CASSIGSGPNTEAFF. The CDR3 DNA sequence: TGTGCCAGTAGTATAGGTTCGGGACCGAACACTGAAGCTTTCTTT.

This clonotype was counted at least ten times. The rearrangement links TRBV7-2 to TRBJ1-2, with 10 bases that match TRBD1. Germline V gene sequence: CDR1 SGHTA, CDR2 FQGNSA. The CDR3 runs 16 residues. V lost 2 bases, J lost 4 bases, and 7 bases stayed unmatched. Here the CDR3 reads CASSLPPGQGGYGYTF. DNA of the CDR3: TGTGCCAGCAGCTTACCCCCCGGACAGGGGGGCTATGGCTACACCTTC.

In the case of this clonotype: This may stem from a read error, because a much larger clone lies one nucleotide away. The V gene is TRBV23-1, the J gene TRBJ2-7; a possible D gene is TRBD1 (6 bases). TRBV23-1 is labeled an ORF, and its function is uncertain. Trimming pared 3 bases from V and 0 bases from J, leaving 27 bases between. The CDR3 extends over 20 amino acids. CDR3 sequence reads: CASSHDPAQGAKLTSYEQYF. In DNA, the CDR3 is TGCGCCAGCAGTCACGACCCGGCACAGGGTGCTAAATTAACCTCCTACGAGCAGTACTTC.

In this sample, this clonotype turned up many times. V usage is TRBV29-1 and J usage is TRBJ2-5, with D possibly being TRBD1 or TRBD2 (5 bases each). Deletions cut 7 bases from V and 4 bases from J, with 10 bases between. The CDR3 runs to 11 residues. Germline CDR1 is SQVTM and CDR2 is ANQGSEA. For the CDR3, the DNA is TGCAGCGCTCGGGACGGAGAGACCCAGTACTTC. It encodes CSARDGETQYF.

This clonotype was counted many times. The CDR3 loop reads CASSSARQVMMSPEAFF. CDR3 nucleotides: TGTGCCAGCAGCTCCGCCCGACAGGTTATGATGAGCCCTGAAGCTTTCTTT. The chain employs TRBV7-2 and TRBJ1-1; D might be TRBD1 (6 bases). This CDR3 spans 17 amino acids. V was trimmed by 4 bases and J by 6 bases, leaving 24 bases between them. CDR1 is SGHTA, CDR2 FQGNSA, per germline.

Ten or more counts support this clonotype. The chain employs TRBV2 and TRBJ1-1, with 10 bases that match TRBD1. The J segment lost 6 bases and the V segment lost 6 bases, leaving 7 bases of the junction unmatched. The CDR3 is made up of 14 amino acids. CDR1 is SNHLY, CDR2 FYNNEI, per germline. The CDR3 protein is CASSDRGQIPEAFF. CDR3 in DNA: TGTGCCAGCAGCGACAGGGGGCAGATACCTGAAGCTTTCTTT.

This clonotype has at least ten counts. The chain recombines TRBV4-3 with TRBJ1-1; D ambiguous. CDR1 and CDR2 (germline): LGHNA, YSLEER. V was trimmed by 0 bases and J by 5 bases, leaving 10 bases between them. This CDR3 region has 14 residues. The CDR3 nucleotides are TGCGCCAGCAGCCAAGAAGTGGGGAAAACTGAAGCTTTCTTT. Amino acids: CASSQEVGKTEAFF.